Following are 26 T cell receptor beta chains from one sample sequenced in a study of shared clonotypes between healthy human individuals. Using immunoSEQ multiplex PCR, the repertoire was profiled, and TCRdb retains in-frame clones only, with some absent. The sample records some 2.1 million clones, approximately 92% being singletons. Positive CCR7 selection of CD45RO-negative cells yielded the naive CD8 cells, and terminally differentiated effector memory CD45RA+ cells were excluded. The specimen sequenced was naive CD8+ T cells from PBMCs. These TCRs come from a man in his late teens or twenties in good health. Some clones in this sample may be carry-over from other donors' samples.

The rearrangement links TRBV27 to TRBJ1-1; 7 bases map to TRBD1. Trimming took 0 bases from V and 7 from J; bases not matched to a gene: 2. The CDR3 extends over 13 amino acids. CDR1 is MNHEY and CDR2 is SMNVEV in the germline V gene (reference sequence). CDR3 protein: CASSLSGDSEAFF. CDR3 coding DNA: TGTGCCAGCAGTTTATCTGGGGACAGTGAAGCTTTCTTT.

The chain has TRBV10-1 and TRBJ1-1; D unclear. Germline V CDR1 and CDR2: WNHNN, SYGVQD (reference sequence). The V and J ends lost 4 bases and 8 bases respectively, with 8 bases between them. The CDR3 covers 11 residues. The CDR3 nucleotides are TGCGCCAGCAGTGCTTCGGGGGAAGCTTTCTTT. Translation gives CASSASGEAFF.

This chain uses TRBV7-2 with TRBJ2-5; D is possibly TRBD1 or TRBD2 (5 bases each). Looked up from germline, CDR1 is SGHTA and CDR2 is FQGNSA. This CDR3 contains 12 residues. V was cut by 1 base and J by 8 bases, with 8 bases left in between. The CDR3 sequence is CASSLVRGTQYF. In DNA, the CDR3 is TGTGCCAGCAGCTTAGTGAGGGGAACCCAGTACTTC.

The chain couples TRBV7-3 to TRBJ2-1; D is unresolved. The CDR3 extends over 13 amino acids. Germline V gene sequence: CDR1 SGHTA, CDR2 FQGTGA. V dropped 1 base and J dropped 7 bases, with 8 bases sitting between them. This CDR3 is CASSLSLSNEQFF. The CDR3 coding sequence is TGTGCCAGCAGCTTAAGTTTAAGTAATGAGCAGTTCTTC.

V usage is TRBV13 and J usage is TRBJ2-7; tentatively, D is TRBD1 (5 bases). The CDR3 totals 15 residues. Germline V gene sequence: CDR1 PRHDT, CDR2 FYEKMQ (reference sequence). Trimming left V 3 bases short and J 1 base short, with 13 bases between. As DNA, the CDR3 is TGTGCCAGCAGCTTTGGGCGGACAAAATCCTACGAGCAGTACTTC. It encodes CASSFGRTKSYEQYF.

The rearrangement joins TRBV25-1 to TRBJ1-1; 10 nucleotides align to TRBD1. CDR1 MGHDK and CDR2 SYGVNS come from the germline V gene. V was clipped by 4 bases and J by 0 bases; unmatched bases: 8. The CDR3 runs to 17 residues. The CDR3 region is CASSVTHGTGVNTEAFF. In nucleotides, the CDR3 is TGTGCCAGCAGTGTCACTCATGGGACAGGGGTGAACACTGAAGCTTTCTTT.

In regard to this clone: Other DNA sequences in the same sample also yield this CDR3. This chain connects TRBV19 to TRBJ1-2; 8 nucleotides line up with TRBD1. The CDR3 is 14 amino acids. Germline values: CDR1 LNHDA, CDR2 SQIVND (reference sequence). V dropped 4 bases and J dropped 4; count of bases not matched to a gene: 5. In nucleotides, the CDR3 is TGTGCCAGTAGTACCGGACAGGGCGCCTATGGCTACACCTTC. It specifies CASSTGQGAYGYTF.

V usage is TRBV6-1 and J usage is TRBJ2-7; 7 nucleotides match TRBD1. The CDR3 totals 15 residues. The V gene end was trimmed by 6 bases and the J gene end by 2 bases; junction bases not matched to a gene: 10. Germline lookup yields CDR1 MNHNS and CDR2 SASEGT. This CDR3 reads CASRDRDSRPYEQYF. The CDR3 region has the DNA TGTGCCAGCAGGGACCGGGACAGTAGACCCTACGAGCAGTACTTC.

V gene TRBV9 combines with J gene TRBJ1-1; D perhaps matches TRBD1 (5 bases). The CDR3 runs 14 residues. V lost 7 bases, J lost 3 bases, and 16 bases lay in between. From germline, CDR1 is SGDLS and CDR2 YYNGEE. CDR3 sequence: CASGGREVDTEAFF. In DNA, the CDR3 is TGTGCCAGCGGGGGTAGGGAGGTCGACACTGAAGCTTTCTTT.

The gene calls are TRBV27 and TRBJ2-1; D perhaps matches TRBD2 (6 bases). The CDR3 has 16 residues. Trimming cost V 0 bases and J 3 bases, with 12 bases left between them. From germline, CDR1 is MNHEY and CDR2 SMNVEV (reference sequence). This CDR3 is CASSLSAAGSYNEQFF. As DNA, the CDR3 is TGTGCCAGCAGTTTATCCGCTGCGGGGAGCTACAATGAGCAGTTCTTC.

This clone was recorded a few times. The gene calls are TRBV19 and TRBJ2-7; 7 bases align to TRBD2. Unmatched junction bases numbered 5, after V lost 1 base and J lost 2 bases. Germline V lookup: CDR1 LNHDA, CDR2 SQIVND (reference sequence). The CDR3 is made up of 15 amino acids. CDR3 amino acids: CASSIALGTTYEQYF. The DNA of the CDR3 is TGTGCCAGTAGTATAGCATTAGGGACTACCTACGAGCAGTACTTC. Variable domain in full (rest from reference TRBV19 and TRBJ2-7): DGGITQSPKYLFRKEGQNVTLSCEQNLNHDAMYWYRQDPGQGLRLIYYSQIVNDFQKGDIAEGYSVSREKKESFPLTVTSAQKNPTAFYLCASSIALGTTYEQYFGPGTRLTVT.

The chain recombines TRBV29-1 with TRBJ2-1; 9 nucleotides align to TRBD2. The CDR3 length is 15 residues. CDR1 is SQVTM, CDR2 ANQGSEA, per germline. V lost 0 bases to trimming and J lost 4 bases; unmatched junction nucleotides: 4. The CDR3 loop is CSVEEGTSGYNEQFF. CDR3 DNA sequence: TGCAGCGTTGAAGAAGGTACTAGCGGGTACAATGAGCAGTTCTTC.

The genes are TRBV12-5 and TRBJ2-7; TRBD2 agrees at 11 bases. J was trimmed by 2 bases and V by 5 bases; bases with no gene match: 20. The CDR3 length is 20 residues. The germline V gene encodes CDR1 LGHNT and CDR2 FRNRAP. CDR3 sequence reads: CASGRADRLAGPRPTYEQYF. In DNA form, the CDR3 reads TGTGCTAGTGGTCGCGCCGATCGACTAGCGGGACCGAGACCAACCTACGAGCAGTACTTC.

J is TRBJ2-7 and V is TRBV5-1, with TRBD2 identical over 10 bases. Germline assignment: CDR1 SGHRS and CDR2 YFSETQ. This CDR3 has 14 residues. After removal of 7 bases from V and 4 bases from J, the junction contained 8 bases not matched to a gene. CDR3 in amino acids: CASSPAAGGYEQYF. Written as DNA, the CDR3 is TGCGCCAGCTCCCCTGCAGCGGGAGGGTACGAGCAGTACTTC.

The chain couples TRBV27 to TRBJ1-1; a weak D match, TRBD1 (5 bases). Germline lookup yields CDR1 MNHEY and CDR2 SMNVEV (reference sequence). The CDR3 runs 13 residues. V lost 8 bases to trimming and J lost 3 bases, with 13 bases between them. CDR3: CASGRGEHTEAFF. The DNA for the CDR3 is TGTGCCAGCGGTCGGGGGGAGCACACTGAAGCTTTCTTT.

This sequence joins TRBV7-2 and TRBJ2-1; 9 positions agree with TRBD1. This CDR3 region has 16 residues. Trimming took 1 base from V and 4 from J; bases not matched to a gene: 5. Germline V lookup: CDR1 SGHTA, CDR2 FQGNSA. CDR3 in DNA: TGTGCCAGCAGCTTAGTCGGGACAGGGAGTTACAATGAGCAGTTCTTC. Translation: CASSLVGTGSYNEQFF.

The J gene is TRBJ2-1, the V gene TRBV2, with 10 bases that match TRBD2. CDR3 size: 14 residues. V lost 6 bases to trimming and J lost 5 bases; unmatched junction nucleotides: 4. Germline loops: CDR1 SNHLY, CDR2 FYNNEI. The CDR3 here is CASRGTSDHNEQFF. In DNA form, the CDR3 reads TGTGCCAGCAGGGGGACTAGCGACCACAATGAGCAGTTCTTC. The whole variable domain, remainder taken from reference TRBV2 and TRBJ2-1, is EPEVTQTPSHQVTQMGQEVILRCVPISNHLYFYWYRQILGQKVEFLVSFYNNEISEKSEIFDDQFSVERPDGSNFTLKIRSTKLEDSAMYFCASRGTSDHNEQFFGPGTRLTVL.

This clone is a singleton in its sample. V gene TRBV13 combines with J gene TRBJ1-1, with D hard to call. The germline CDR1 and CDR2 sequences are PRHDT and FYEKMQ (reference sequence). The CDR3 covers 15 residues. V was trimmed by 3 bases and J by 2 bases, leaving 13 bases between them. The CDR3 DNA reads TGTGCCAGCAGCTTTTCCACGGGAGAAAACACTGAAGCTTTCTTT. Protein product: CASSFSTGENTEAFF.

As DNA, the CDR3 is TGTGCCAGCAGCTTATCTCCCTCTGCAGACGGAGGAGAGACCCAGTACTTC. The encoded protein is CASSLSPSADGGETQYF. This chain links TRBV7-3 with TRBJ2-5, with D possibly TRBD2 on 5 matching bases. Germline CDR1 is SGHTA and CDR2 is FQGTGA. The CDR3 consists of 17 residues. The V end lost 2 bases, the J end lost 4 bases, and 20 bases lay between the germline ends.

The CDR3 region is CASSMDRAEQYF. The CDR3 DNA follows: TGTGCCAGCAGTATGGACAGGGCCGAGCAGTACTTC. This chain joins TRBV6-5 and TRBJ2-7; TRBD1 aligns across 8 bases. V shed 5 bases, J shed 6 bases, and the junction held 3 bases outside the gene matches. The CDR3 is 12 amino acids. Per the germline V gene, CDR1 is MNHEY and CDR2 is SVGAGI.

CDR3 nucleotides: TGTGCCAGCAGCCCCAGCGGAGTGGGGGAGCTGTTTTTT. Translated: CASSPSGVGELFF. The rearrangement joins TRBV9 to TRBJ2-2, with a weak D call TRBD2 (5 bases). Germline CDR1 and CDR2: SGDLS and YYNGEE. The CDR3 extends over 13 amino acids. V was trimmed by 4 bases and J by 8 bases, leaving 12 bases between them. Full variable domain (outside the CDR3, taken from reference TRBV9 and TRBJ2-2): DSGVTQTPKHLITATGQRVTLRCSPRSGDLSVYWYQQSLDQGLQFLIQYYNGEERAKGNILERFSAQQFPDLHSELNLSSLELGDSALYFCASSPSGVGELFFGEGSRLTVL.

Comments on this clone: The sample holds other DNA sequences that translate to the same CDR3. The CDR3 DNA follows: TGTGCCAGCAGCTTACTAGCGGGAGCGCAAGAGACCCAGTACTTC. Its translation: CASSLLAGAQETQYF. The chain employs TRBV7-9 and TRBJ2-5; 10 bases are a match to TRBD2. The V gene's germline CDR1 is SEHNR and CDR2 FQNEAQ (reference sequence). The CDR3 sequence is 15 residues long. With 2 bases clipped from V and 2 bases from J, the junction kept 2 bases outside the gene matches.

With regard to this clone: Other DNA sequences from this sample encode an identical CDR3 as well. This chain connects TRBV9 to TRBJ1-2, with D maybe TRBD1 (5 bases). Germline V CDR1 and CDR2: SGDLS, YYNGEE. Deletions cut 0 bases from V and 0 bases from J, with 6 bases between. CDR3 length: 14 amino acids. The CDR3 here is CASSVGGANYGYTF. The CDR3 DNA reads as TGTGCCAGCAGCGTAGGAGGGGCTAACTATGGCTACACCTTC.

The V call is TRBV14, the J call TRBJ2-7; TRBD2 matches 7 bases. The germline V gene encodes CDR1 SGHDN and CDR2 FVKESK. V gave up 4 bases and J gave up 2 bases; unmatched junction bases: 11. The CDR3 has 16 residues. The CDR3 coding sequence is TGTGCCAGCAGCCCCCTTTTTACGGGAGGCACCTACGAGCAGTACTTC. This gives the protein CASSPLFTGGTYEQYF.

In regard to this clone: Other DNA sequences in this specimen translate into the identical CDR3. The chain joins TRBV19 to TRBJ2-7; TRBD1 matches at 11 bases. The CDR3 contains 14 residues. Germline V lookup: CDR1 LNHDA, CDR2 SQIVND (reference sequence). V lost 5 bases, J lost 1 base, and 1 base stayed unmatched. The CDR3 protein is CASSGTGGSYEQYF. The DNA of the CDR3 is TGTGCCAGTAGTGGGACAGGGGGATCCTACGAGCAGTACTTC.

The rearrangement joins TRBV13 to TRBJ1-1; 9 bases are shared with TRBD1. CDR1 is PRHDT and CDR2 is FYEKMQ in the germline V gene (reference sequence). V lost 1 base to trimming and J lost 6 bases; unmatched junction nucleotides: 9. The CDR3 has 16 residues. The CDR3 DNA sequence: TGTGCCAGCAGCTTAGAACAGGGGGCGCCAAGCGCTGAAGCTTTCTTT. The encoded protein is CASSLEQGAPSAEAFF.